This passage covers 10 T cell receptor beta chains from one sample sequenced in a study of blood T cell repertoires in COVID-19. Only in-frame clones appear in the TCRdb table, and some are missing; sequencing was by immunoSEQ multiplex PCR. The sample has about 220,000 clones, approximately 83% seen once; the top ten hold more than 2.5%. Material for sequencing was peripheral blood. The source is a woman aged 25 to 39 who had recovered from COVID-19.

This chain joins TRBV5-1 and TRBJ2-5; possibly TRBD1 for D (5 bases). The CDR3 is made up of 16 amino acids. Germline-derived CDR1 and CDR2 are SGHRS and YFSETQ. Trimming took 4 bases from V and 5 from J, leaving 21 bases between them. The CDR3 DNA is TGCGCCAGCAGCCACGCACCCAGGGCCGACGGGGAGACCCAGTACTTC. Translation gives CASSHAPRADGETQYF.

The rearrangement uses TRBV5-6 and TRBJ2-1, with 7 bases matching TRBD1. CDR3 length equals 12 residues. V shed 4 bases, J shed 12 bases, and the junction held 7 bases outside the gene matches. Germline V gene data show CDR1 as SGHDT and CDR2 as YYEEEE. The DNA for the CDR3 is TGTGCCAGCAGCCTCGACAGGGTTATGCAGTTCTTC. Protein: CASSLDRVMQFF.

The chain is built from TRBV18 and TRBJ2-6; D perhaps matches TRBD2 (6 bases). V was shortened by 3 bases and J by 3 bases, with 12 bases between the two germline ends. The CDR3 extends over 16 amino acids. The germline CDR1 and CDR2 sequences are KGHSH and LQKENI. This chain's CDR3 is CASSPYSGVGANVLTF. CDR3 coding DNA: TGTGCCAGCTCACCTTATTCGGGGGTTGGGGCCAACGTCCTGACTTTC.

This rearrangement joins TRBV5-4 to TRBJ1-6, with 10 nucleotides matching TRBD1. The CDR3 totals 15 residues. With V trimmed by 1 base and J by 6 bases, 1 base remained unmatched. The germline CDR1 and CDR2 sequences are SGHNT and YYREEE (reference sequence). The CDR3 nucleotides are TGTGCCAGCAGCTTGCGACAGGGGGCTAATTCACCCCTCCACTTT. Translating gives CASSLRQGANSPLHF.

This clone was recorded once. Here the CDR3 reads CASQESGGARTGELFF. In DNA, the CDR3 is TGTGCCAGCCAGGAAAGCGGGGGGGCCAGGACCGGGGAGCTGTTTTTT. V is TRBV5-4 and J is TRBJ2-2, with TRBD2 identical over 10 bases. V was clipped by 7 bases and J by 5 bases; unmatched bases: 11. CDR3 size: 16 residues. CDR1 is SGHNT, CDR2 YYREEE, per germline (reference sequence). The full variable domain, with the rest looked up from reference TRBV5-4 and TRBJ2-2, is ETGVTQSPTHLIKTRGQQVTLRCSSQSGHNTVSWYQQALGQGPQFIFQYYREEENGRGNFPPRFSGLQFPNYSSELNVNALELDDSALYLCASQESGGARTGELFFGEGSRLTVL.

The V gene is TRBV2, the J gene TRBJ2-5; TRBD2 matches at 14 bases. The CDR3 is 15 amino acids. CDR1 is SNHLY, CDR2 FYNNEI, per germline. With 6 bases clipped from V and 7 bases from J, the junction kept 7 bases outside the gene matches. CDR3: CASRPGTSGGTTQYF. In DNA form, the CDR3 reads TGTGCCAGCAGACCCGGGACTAGCGGGGGTACGACCCAGTACTTC.

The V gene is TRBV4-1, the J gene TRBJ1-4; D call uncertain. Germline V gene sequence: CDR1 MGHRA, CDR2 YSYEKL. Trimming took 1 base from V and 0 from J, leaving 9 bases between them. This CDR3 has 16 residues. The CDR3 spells CASSQAQIATNEKLFF. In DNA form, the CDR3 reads TGCGCCAGCAGCCAAGCGCAGATTGCAACTAATGAAAAACTGTTTTTT.

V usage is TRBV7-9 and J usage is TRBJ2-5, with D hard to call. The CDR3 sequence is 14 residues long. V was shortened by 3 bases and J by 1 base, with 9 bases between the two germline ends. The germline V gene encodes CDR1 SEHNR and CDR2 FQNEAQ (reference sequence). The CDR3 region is CASSFISGQETQYF. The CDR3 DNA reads TGTGCCAGCAGCTTTATTTCCGGCCAAGAGACCCAGTACTTC.

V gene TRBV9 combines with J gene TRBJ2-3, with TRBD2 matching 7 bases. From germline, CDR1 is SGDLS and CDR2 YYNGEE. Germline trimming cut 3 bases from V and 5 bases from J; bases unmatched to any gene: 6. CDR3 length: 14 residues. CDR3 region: CASSGGGRKDTQYF. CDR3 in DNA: TGTGCCAGCAGCGGGGGGGGGAGGAAAGATACGCAGTATTTT.

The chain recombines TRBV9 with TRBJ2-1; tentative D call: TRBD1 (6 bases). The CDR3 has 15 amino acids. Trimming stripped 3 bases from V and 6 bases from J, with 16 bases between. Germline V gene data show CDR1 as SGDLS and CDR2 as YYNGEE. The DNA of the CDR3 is TGTGCCAGCAGCGCTGGACAGTTACCCAGCAATGAGCAGTTCTTC. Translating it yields CASSAGQLPSNEQFF.